This TCR beta chain was captured in a study of CD8+ T cells in alopecia areata. Overall study findings and caveats: Scalp specimens additionally yield sequences from normal skin's resident alphabeta T cells. Especially in alopecia totalis/universalis, lesional scalp showed greater clonality than normal scalp did. Sharing of TCR sequences between patients (possibly for HLA-related reasons) was less clear than in mice.

V dropped 0 bases and J dropped 6 bases, with 9 bases sitting between them. Germline CDR1 GTSNPN, CDR2 SVGIG (reference sequence). The CDR3 has 13 amino acids. RNA extraction and reverse transcription yielded cDNA as sequencing template. Measured with immunoSEQ multiplex PCR; TCRdb has only the in-frame clones, and not every one. The sample lists 50,000 to 70,000 clones, around 47% seen once, with roughly 50% in the top ten. Lesional scalp punch biopsies and peripheral blood came from alopecia areata patients. About this clone itself: Its antigen is unidentified.

The gene calls are TRBV30 and TRBJ2-1; tentative D call: TRBD2 (6 bases). Sequenced input: NKG2D-low CD8+ T cells sorted from blood. This clonotype originated in a human donor with alopecia areata. CDR3 nucleotide sequence: TGTGCCTGGAGTGTAACTAGCCCCAATGAGCAGTTCTTC. This sequence encodes CAWSVTSPNEQFF.